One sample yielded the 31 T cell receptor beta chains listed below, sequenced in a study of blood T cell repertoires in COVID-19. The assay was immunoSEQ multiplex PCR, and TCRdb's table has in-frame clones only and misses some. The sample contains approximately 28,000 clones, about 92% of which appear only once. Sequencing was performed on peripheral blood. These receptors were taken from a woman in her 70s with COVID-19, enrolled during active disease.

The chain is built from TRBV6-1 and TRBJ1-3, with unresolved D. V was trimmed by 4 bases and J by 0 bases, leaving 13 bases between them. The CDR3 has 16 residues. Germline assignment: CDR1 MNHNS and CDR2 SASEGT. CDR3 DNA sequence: TGTGCCAGCAGTGGAGGAACCGACGGCTCTGGAAACACCATATATTTT. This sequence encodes CASSGGTDGSGNTIYF.

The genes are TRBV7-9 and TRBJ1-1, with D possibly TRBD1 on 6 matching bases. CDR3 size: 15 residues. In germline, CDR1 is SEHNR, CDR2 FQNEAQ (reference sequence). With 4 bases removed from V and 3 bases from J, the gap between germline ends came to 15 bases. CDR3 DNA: TGTGCCAGCAGCTCCAGGGGAAGGGCGGACACTGAAGCTTTCTTT. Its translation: CASSSRGRADTEAFF.

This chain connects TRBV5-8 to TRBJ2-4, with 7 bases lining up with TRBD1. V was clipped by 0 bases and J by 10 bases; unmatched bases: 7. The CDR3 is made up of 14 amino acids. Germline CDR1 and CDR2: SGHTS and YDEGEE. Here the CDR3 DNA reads TGTGCCAGCAGCTTGGATCAGGACAGGAGTATTCAGTACTTC. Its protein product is CASSLDQDRSIQYF.

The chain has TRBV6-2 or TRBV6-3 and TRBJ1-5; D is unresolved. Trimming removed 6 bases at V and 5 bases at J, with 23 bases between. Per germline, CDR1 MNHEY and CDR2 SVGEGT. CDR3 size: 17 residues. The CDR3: CASSQAVGEGWDQPQHF. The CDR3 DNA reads TGTGCCAGCAGCCAGGCAGTAGGCGAGGGATGGGATCAGCCCCAGCATTTT.

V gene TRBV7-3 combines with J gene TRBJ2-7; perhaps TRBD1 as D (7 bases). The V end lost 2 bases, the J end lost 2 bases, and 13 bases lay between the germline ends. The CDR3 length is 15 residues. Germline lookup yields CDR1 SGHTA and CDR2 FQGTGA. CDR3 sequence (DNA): TGTGCCAGCAGCTTAGGAGGGCAGGGGGCCTACGAGCAGTACTTC. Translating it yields CASSLGGQGAYEQYF.

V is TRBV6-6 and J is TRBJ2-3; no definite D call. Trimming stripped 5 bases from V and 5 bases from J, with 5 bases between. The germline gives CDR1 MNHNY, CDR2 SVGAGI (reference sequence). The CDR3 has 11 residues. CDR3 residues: CASSLRDTQYF. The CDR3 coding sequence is TGTGCCAGCAGTCTGAGAGATACGCAGTATTTT.

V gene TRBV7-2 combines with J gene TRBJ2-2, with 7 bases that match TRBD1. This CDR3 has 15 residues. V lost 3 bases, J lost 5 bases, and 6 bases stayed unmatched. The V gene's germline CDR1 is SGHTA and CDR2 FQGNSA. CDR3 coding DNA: TGTGCCAGCAGCTTCGACAGGGCCCGGACCGGGGAGCTGTTTTTT. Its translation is CASSFDRARTGELFF.

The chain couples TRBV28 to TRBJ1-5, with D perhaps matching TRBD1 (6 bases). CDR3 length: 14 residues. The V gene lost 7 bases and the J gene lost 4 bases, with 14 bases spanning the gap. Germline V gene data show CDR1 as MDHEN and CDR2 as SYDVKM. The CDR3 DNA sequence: TGTGCCAGCAATCGAGGGGGATCGAATCAGCCCCAGCATTTT. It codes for CASNRGGSNQPQHF.

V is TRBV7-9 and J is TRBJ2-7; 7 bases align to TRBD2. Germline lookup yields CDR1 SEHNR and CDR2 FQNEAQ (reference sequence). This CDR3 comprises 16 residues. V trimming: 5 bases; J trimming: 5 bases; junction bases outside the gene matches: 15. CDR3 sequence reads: CASSPREGKGLHEQYF. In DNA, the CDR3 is TGTGCCAGCAGCCCGAGGGAGGGGAAGGGGCTCCACGAGCAGTACTTC.

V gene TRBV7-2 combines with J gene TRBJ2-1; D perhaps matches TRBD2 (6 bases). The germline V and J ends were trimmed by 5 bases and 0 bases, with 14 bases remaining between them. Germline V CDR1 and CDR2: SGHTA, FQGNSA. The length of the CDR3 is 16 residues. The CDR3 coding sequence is TGTGCCAGCAGCCGGGGCGCGGGGAGCTCCTACAATGAGCAGTTCTTC. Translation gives CASSRGAGSSYNEQFF.

CDR3 region: CSASGWVRDSYGYTF. CDR3 sequence (DNA): TGCAGTGCTAGTGGTTGGGTCCGGGACAGCTATGGCTACACCTTC. V usage is TRBV20-1 and J usage is TRBJ1-2; 7 nucleotides line up with TRBD1. The CDR3 is 15 amino acids. V lost 3 bases, J lost 4 bases, and 11 bases stayed unmatched. Per germline, CDR1 DFQATT and CDR2 SNEGSKA (reference sequence).

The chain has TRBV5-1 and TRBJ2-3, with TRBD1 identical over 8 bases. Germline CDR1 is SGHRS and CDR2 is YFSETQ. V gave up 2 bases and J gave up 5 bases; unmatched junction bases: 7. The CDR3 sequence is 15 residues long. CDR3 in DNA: TGCGCCAGCAGCTTTCTGACAGGGGTCAAAGATACGCAGTATTTT. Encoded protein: CASSFLTGVKDTQYF.

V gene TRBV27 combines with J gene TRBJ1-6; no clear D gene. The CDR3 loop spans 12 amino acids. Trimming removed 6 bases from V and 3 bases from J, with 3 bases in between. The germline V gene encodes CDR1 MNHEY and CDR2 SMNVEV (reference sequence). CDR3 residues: CASSLYNSPLHF. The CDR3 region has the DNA TGTGCCAGCAGCCTCTATAATTCACCCCTCCACTTT.

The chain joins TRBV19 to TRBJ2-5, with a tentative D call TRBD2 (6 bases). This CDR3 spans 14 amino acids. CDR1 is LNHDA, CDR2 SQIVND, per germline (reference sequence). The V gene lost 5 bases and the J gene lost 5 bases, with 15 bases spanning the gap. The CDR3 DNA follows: TGTGCCAGTAGTTCCTCCGGGACTCGGGAGACCCAGTACTTC. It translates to CASSSSGTRETQYF. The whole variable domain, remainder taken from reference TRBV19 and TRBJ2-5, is DGGITQSPKYLFRKEGQNVTLSCEQNLNHDAMYWYRQDPGQGLRLIYYSQIVNDFQKGDIAEGYSVSREKKESFPLTVTSAQKNPTAFYLCASSSSGTRETQYFGPGTRLLVL.

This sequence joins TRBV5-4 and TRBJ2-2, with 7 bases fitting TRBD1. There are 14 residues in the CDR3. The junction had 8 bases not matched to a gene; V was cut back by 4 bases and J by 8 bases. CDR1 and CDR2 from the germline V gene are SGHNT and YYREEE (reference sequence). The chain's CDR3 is CASSTGQRVGELFF. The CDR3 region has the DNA TGTGCCAGCAGCACGGGACAGAGGGTGGGGGAGCTGTTTTTT. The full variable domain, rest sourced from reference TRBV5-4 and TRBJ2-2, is ETGVTQSPTHLIKTRGQQVTLRCSSQSGHNTVSWYQQALGQGPQFIFQYYREEENGRGNFPPRFSGLQFPNYSSELNVNALELDDSALYLCASSTGQRVGELFFGEGSRLTVL.

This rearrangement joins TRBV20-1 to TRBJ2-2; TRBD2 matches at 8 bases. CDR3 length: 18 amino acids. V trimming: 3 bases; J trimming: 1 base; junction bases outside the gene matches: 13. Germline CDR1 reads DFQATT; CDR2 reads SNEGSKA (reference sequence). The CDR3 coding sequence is TGCAGTGCTAGTGTCTCTAGCGGGTACAGGGTGAACACCGGGGAGCTGTTTTTT. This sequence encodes CSASVSSGYRVNTGELFF.

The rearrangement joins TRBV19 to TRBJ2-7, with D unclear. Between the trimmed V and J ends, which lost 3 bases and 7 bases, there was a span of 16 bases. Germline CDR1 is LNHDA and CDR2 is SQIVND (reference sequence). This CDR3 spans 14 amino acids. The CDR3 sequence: CASSMSTLLGEQYF. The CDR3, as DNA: TGTGCCAGTAGTATGTCGACTCTGCTTGGTGAGCAGTACTTC.

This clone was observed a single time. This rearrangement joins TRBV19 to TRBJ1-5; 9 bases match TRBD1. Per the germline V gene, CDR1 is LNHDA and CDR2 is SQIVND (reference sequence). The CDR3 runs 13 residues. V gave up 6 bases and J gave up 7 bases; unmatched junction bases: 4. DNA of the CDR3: TGTGCCAGTAGCCGGGACAGGGACCAGCCCCAGCATTTT. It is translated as CASSRDRDQPQHF.

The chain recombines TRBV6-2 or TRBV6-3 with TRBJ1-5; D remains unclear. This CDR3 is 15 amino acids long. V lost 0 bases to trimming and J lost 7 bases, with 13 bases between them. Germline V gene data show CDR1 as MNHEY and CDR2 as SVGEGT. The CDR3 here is CASSYSAGSGQPQHF. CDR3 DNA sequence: TGTGCCAGCAGTTACTCGGCGGGGAGCGGGCAGCCCCAGCATTTT.

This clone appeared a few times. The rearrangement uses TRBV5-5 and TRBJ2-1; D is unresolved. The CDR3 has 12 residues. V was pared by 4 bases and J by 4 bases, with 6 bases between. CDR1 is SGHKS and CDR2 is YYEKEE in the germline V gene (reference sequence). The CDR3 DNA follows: TGTGCCAGCAGCCTCTCTTACAATGAGCAGTTCTTC. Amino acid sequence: CASSLSYNEQFF.

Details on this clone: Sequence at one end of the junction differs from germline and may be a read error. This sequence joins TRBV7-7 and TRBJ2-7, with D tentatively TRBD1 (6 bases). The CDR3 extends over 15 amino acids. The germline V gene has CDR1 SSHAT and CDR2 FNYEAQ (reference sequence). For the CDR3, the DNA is TGTGCTAGCAGCTTAGGGCAGGGGATTTCCTACGAGCAGTACTTC. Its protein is CASSLGQGISYEQYF.

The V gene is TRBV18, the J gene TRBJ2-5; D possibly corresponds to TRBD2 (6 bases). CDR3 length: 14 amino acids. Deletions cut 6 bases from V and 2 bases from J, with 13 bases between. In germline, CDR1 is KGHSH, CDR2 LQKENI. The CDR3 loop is CASSPRDWQETQYF. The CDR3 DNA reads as TGTGCCAGCTCCCCCCGGGACTGGCAAGAGACCCAGTACTTC.

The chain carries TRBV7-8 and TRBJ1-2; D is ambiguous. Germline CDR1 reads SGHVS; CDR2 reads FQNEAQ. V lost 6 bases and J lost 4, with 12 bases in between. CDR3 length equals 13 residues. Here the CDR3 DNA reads TGTGCCAGCAGTCAAAAGGCGGGCTATGGCTACACCTTC. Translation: CASSQKAGYGYTF.

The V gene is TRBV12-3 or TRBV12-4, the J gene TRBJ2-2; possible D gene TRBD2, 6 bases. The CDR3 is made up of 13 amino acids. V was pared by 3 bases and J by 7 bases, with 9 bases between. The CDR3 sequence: CASSFWGGGELFF. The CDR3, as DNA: TGTGCCAGCAGTTTTTGGGGAGGCGGGGAGCTGTTTTTT.

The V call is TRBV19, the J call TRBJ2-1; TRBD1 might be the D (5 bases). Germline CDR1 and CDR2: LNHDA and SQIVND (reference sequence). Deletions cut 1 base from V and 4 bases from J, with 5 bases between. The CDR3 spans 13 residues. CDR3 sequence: CASSIAGYNEQFF. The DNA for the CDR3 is TGTGCCAGTAGTATAGCAGGGTACAATGAGCAGTTCTTC.

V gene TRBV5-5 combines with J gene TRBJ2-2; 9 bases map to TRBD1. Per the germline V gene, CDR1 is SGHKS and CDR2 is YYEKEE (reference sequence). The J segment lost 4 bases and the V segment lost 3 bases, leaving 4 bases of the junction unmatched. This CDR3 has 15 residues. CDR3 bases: TGTGCCAGCAGCTGGACAGGGGAGTTCACCGGGGAGCTGTTTTTT. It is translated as CASSWTGEFTGELFF.

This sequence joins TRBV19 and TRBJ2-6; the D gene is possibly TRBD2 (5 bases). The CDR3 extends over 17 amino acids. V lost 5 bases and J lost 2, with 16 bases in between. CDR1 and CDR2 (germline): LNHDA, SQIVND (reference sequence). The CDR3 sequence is CASSERNRGAGANVLTF. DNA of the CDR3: TGTGCCAGTAGTGAAAGGAATCGGGGTGCTGGGGCCAACGTCCTGACTTTC.

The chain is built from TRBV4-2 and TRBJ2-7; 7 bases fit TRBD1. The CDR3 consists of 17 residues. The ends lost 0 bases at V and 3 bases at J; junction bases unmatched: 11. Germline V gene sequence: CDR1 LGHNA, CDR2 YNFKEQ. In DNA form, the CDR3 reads TGTGCCAGCAGCCAAGACCTTTGGGGACAGATTAACTACGAGCAGTACTTC. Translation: CASSQDLWGQINYEQYF.

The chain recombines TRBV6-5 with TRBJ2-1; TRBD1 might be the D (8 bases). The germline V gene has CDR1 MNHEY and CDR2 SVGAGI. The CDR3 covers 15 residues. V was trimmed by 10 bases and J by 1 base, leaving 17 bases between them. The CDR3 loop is CATRGQGGSYNEQFF. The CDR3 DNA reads TGTGCCACCCGAGGACAGGGAGGGTCCTACAATGAGCAGTTCTTC.

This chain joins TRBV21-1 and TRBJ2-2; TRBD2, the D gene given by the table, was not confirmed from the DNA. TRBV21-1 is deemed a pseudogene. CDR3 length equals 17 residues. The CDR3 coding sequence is TGTGCCAGCAGCCGGACTAGCGGGAGAGGCGACACCGGGGAGCTGTTTTTT. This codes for CASSRTSGRGDTGELFF.

In nucleotides, the CDR3 is TGTGCCAGCAGCCTGCAGGGGGCAACTAATGAAAAACTGTTTTTT. The encoded protein is CASSLQGATNEKLFF. The chain recombines TRBV3-1 (or the pseudogene TRBV3-2) with TRBJ1-4; 7 nucleotides align to TRBD1. Germline V CDR1 and CDR2: LGHDT, YNNKEL (reference sequence). This CDR3 comprises 15 residues. V trimming: 4 bases; J trimming: 0 bases; junction bases outside the gene matches: 2.